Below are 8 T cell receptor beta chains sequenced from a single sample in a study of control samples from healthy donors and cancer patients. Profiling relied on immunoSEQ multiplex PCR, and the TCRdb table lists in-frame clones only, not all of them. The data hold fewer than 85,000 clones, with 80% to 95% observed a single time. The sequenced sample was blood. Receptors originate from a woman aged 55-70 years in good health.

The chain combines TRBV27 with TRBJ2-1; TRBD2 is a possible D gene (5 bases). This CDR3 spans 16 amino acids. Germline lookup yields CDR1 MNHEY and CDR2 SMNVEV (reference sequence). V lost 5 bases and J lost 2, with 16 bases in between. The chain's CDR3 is CASSPLTSLPYNEQFF. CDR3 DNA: TGTGCCAGCAGTCCCTTAACTAGTCTACCCTACAATGAGCAGTTCTTC.

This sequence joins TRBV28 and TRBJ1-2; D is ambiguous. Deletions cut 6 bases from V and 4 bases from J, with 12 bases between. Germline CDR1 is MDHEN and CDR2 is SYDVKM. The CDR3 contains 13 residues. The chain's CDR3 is CASSVDTGYGYTF. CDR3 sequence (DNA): TGTGCCAGCAGCGTTGACACGGGCTATGGCTACACCTTC.

The CDR3 bases are TGTGCCAGCAGCAACTGGACTACGAACACCGGGGAGCTGTTTTTT. As protein: CASSNWTTNTGELFF. The chain links TRBV11-3 to TRBJ2-2, with a possible D match to TRBD2 (6 bases). V was shortened by 5 bases and J by 0 bases, with 10 bases between the two germline ends. Germline V gene lookup returns CDR1 SGHNT and CDR2 YENEEA. The CDR3 is 15 residues long.

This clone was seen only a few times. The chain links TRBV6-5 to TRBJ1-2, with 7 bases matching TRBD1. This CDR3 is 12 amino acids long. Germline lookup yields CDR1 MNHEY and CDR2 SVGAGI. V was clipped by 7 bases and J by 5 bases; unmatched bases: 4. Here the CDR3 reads CASNGQVYGYTF. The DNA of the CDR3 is TGTGCCAGCAACGGACAGGTTTATGGCTACACCTTC.

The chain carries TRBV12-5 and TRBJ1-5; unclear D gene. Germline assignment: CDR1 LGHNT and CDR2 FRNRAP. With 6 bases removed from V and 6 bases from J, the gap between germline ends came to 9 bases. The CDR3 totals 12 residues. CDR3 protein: CASGLNGQPQHF. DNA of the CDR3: TGTGCTAGTGGACTCAATGGTCAGCCCCAGCATTTT.

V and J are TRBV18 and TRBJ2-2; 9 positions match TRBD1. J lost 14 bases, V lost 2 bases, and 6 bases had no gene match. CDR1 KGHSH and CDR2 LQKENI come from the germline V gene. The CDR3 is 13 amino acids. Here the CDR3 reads CASSPAGTGRLFF. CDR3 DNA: TGTGCCAGCTCACCAGCCGGGACAGGGCGACTGTTTTTT.

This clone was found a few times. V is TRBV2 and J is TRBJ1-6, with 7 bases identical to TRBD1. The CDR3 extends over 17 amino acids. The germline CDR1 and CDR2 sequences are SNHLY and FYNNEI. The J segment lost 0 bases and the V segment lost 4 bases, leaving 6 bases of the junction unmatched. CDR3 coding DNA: TGTGCCAGCAGTGTCGGGGGACAGAGCTCCTATAATTCACCCCTCCACTTT. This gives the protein CASSVGGQSSYNSPLHF.

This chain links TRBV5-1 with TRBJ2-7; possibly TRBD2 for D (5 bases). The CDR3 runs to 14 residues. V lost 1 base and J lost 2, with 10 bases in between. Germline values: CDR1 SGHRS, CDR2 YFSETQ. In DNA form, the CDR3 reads TGCGCCAGCAGCTTGTTTGCGGGCACCTACGAGCAGTACTTC. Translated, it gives CASSLFAGTYEQYF.